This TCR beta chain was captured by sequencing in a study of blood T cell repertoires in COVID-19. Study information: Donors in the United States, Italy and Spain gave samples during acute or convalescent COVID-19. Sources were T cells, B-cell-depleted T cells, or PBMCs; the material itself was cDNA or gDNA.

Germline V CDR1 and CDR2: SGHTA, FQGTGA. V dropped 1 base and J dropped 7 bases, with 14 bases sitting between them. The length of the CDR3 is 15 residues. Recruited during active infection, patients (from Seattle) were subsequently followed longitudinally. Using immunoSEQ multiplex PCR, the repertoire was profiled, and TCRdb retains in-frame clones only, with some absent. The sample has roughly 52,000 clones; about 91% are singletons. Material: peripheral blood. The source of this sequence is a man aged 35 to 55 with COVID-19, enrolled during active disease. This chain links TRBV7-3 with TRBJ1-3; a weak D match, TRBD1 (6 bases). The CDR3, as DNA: TGTGCCAGCAGCTTAAGGGGGGGCCTCGGGAACACCATATATTTT. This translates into CASSLRGGLGNTIYF.